This T cell receptor beta chain was sequenced during a study of CXCR3-negative and CXCR3-positive naive CD8 T cells. Study results and caveats: Hydrophobicity of TRB CDR3s was greater in CXCR3-positive naive cells than in CXCR3-negative naive cells. Relative to memory CD8+ cells, whose diversity was much lower, both naive subsets had comparably high diversity.

As concerns this clonotype: As yet, its antigen is unknown.

From germline, CDR1 is SQVTM and CDR2 ANQGSEA. This CDR3 spans 13 amino acids. UMI-tagged TRB cDNA libraries were built via 5' RACE. For each CDR3 protein, TCRdb gives one entry from its re-call of the 5' RACE reads, without DNA. The specimen's table records approximately 88,000 distinct CDR3 sequences. Naive CD8+ T lymphocytes were specified as CD45RO-CCR7+CD27+CD95-. The specimen sequenced was naive CXCR3- CD8+ T cells from blood. The subset was: CD45RO-CCR7+CD27+CD95- naive CD8+ T cells lacking CXCR3 (TNR3-). This receptor was taken from a human donor in good health. Some clones in this sample may be carry-over from other donors' samples. The J gene is TRBJ2-7, the V gene TRBV29-1. This CDR3 reads CSVDAGGDYEQYF.